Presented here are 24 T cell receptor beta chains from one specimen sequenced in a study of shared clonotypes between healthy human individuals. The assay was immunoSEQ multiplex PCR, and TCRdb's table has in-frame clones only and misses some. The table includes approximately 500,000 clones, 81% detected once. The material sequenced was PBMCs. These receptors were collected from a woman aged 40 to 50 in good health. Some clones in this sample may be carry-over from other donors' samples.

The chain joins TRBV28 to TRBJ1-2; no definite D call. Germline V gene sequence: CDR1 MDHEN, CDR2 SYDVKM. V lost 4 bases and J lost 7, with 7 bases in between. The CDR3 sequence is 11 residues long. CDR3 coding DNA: TGTGCCAGCAGTTCGGTGGTTGGCTACACCTTC. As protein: CASSSVVGYTF.

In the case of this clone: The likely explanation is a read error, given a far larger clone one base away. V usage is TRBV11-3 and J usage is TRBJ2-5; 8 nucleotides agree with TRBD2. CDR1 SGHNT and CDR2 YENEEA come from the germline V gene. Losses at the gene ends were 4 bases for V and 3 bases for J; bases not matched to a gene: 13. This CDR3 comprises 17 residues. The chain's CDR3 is CASSSSSTGGLEETQYF. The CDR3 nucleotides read TGTGCCAGCAGCTCTAGCAGCACGGGAGGGCTGGAAGAGACCCAGTACTTC.

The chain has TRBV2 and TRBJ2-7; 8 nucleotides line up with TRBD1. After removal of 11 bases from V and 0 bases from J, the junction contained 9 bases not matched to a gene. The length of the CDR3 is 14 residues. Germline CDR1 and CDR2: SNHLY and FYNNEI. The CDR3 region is CACKTGASSYEQYF. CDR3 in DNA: TGTGCCTGTAAGACAGGGGCGAGCTCCTACGAGCAGTACTTC.

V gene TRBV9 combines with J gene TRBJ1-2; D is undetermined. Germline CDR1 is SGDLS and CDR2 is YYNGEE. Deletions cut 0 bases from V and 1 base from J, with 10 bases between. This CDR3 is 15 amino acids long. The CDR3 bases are TGTGCCAGCAGCGTAGGAGGACTGATTAACTATGGCTACACCTTC. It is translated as CASSVGGLINYGYTF.

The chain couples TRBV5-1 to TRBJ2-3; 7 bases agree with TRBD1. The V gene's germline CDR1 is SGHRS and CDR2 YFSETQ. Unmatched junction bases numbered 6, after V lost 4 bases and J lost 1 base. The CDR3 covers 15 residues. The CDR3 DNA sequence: TGCGCCAGCAGCGTGGACAGGTACGGCACAGATACGCAGTATTTT. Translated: CASSVDRYGTDTQYF.

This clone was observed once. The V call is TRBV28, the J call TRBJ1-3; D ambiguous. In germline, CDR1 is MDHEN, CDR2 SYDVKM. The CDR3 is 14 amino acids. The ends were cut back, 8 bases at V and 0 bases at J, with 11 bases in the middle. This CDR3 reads CASWRRNSGNTIYF. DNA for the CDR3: TGTGCCAGCTGGAGGAGGAACTCTGGAAACACCATATATTTT.

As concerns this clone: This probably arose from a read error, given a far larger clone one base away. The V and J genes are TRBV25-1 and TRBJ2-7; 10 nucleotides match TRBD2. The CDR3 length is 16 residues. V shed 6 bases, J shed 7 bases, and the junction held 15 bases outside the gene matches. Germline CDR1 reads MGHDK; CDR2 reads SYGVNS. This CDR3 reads CASRLGTSVSRGEQYF. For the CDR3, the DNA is TGTGCCAGCAGATTAGGGACTAGCGTGAGTCGAGGTGAGCAGTACTTC.

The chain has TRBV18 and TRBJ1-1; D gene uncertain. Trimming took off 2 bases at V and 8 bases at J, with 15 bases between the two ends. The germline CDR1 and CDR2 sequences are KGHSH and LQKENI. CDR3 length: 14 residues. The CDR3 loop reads CASSPTSEPTEAFF. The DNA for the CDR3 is TGTGCCAGCTCACCAACCAGTGAGCCCACCGAAGCTTTCTTT.

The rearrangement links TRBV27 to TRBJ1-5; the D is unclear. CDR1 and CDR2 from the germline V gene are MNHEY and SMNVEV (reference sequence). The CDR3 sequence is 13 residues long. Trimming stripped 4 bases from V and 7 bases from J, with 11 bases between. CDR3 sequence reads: CASSWQAGQPQHF. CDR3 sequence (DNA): TGTGCCAGCAGTTGGCAGGCGGGGCAGCCCCAGCATTTT.

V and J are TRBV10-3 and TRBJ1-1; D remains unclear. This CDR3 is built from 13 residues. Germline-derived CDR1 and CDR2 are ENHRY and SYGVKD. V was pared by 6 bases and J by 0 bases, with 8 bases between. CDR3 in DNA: TGTGCCATCAGCCGTAGAGTGAACACTGAAGCTTTCTTT. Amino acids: CAISRRVNTEAFF.

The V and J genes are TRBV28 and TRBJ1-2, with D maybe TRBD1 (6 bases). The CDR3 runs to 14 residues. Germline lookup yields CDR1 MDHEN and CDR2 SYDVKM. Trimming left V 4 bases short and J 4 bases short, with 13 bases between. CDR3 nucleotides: TGTGCCAGCAGTTACGGACAGCCGACCTATGGCTACACCTTC. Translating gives CASSYGQPTYGYTF.

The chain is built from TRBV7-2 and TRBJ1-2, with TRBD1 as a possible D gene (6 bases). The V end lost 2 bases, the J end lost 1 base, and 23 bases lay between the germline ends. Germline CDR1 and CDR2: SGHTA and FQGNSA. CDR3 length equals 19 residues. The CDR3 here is CASSLPRTARKSINYGYTF. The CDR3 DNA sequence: TGTGCCAGCAGCTTACCCAGGACAGCCCGAAAATCCATTAACTATGGCTACACCTTC.

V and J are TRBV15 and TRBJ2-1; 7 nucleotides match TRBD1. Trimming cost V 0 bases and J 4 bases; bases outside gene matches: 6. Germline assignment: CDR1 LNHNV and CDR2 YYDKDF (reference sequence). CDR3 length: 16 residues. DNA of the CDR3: TGTGCCACCAGCAGAGAGACAGGGACCAAATACAATGAGCAGTTCTTC. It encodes CATSRETGTKYNEQFF.

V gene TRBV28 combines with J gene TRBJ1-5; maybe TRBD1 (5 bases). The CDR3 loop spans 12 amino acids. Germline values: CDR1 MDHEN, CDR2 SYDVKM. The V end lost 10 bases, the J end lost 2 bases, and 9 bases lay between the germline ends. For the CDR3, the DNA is TGTGCCACCTGGGGGGGCAATCAGCCCCAGCATTTT. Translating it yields CATWGGNQPQHF. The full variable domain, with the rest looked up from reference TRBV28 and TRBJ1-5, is DVKVTQSSRYLVKRTGEKVFLECVQDMDHENMFWYRQDPGLGLRLIYFSYDVKMKEKGDIPEGYSVSREKKERFSLILESASTNQTSMYLCATWGGNQPQHFGDGTRLSIL.

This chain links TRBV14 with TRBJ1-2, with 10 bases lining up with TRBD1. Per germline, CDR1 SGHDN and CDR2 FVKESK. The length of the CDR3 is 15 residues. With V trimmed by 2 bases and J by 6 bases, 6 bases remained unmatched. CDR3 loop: CASSQPGQGRDGYTF. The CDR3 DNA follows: TGTGCCAGCAGCCAACCGGGACAGGGGAGAGATGGCTACACCTTC.

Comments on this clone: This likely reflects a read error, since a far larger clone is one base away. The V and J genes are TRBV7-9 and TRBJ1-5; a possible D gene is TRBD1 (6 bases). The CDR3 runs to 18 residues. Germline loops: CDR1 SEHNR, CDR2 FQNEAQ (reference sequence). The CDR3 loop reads CASSLVGGGLTSNRPQHF. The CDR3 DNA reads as TGTGCCAGCAGCTTGGTAGGAGGGGGACTTACGAGCAATCGGCCCCAGCATTTT.

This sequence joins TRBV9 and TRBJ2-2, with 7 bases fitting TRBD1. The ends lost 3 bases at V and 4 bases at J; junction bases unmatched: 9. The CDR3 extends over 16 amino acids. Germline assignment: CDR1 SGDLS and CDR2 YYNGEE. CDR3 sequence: CASSDYRQGITGELFF. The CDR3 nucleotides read TGTGCCAGCAGCGACTACCGACAGGGAATCACCGGGGAGCTGTTTTTT. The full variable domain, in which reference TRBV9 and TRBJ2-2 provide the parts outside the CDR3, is DSGVTQTPKHLITATGQRVTLRCSPRSGDLSVYWYQQSLDQGLQFLIQYYNGEERAKGNILERFSAQQFPDLHSELNLSSLELGDSALYFCASSDYRQGITGELFFGEGSRLTVL.

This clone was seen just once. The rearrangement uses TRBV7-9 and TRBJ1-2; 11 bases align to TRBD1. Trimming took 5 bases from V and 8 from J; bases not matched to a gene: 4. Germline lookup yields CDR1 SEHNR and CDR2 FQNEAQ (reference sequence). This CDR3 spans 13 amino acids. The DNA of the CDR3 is TGTGCCAGCAGCCCGGACAGGGGGCGCGGCTACACCTTC. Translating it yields CASSPDRGRGYTF.

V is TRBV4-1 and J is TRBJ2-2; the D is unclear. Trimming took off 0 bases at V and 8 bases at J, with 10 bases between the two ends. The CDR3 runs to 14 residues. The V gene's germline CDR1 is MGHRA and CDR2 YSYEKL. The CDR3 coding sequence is TGCGCCAGCAGCCAAGAAGGGATTCCGGGGGAGCTGTTTTTT. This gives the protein CASSQEGIPGELFF.

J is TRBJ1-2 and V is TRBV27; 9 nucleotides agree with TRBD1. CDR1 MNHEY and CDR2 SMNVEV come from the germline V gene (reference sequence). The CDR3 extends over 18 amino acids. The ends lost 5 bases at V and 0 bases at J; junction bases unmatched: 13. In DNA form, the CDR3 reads TGTGCCAGCAGTCCCAGGGACAGGGTGAAGTGGACTAACTATGGCTACACCTTC. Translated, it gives CASSPRDRVKWTNYGYTF.

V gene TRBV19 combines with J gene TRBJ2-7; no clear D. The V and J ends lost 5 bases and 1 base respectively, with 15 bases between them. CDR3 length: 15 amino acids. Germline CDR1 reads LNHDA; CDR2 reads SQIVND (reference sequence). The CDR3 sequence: CASSPNHQSSYEQYF. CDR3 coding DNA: TGTGCCAGTAGTCCAAACCACCAGTCTTCCTACGAGCAGTACTTC.

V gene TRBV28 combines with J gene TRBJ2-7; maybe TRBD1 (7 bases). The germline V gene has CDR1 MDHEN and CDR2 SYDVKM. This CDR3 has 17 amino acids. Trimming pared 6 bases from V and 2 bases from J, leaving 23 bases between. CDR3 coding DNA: TGTGCCAGCAGCCCTGGACAGGAGGGGTTTCGAACCTACGAGCAGTACTTC. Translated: CASSPGQEGFRTYEQYF.

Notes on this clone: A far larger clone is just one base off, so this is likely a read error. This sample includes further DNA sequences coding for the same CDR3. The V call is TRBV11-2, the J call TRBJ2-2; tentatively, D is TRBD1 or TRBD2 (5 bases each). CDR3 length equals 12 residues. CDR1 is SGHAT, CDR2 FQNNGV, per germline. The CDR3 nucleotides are TGTGCCAGCAGCACACAGGCCGGGGAGCTGTTCTTT. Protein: CASSTQAGELFF. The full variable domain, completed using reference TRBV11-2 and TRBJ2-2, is EAGVAQSPRYKIIEKRQSVAFWCNPISGHATLYWYQQILGQGPKLLIQFQNNGVVDDSQLPKDRFSAERLKGVDSTLKIQPAKLEDSAVYLCASSTQAGELFFGEGSRLTVL.

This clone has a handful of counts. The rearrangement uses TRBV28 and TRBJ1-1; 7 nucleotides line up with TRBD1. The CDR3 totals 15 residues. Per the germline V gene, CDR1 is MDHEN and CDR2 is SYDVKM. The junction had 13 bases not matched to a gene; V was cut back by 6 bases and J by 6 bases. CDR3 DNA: TGTGCCAGCAGAAGCAGACAGGGTTGGGTCGCTGAAGCTTTCTTT. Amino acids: CASRSRQGWVAEAFF.